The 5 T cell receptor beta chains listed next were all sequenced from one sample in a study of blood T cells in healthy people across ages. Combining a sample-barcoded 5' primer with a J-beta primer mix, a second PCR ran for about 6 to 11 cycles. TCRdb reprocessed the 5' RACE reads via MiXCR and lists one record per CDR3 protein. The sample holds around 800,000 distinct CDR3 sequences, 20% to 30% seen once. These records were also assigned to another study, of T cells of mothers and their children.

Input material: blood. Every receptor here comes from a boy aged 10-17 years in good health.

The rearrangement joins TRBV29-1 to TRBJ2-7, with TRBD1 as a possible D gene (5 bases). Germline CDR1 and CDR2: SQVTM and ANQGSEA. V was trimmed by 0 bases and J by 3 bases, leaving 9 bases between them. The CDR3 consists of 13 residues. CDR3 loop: CSVEDKDIYEQYF. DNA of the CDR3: TGCAGCGTTGAAGATAAGGACATCTACGAGCAGTACTTC.

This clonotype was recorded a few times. The CDR3 reads CASSHPGQGVNEQFF. CDR3 sequence (DNA): TGTGCCAGCAGCCATCCGGGGCAGGGTGTTAATGAGCAGTTCTTC. V and J are TRBV3-1 and TRBJ2-5, with D perhaps given as TRBD1 or TRBD2 (5 bases each). The J call may be faulty, since TRBJ2-1 better matches the DNA end. Germline loops: CDR1 LGHDT, CDR2 YNNKEL (reference sequence). This CDR3 comprises 15 residues.

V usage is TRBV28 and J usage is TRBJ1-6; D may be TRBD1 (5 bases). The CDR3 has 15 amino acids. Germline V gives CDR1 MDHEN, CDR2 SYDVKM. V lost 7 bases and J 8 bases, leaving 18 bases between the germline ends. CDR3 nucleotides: TGTGCCAGCAACCGGCGGGGGGGTCGAGATTCACCCCTCCACTTT. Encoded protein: CASNRRGGRDSPLHF. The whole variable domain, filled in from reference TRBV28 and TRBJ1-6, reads DVKVTQSSRYLVKRTGEKVFLECVQDMDHENMFWYRQDPGLGLRLIYFSYDVKMKEKGDIPEGYSVSREKKERFSLILESASTNQTSMYLCASNRRGGRDSPLHFGNGTRLTVT.

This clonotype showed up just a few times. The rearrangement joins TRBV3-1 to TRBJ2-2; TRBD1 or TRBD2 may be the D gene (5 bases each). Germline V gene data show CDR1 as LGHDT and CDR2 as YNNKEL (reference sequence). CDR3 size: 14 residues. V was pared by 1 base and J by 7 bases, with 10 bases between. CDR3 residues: CASSQGEGIGELFF. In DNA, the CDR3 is TGTGCCAGCAGCCAAGGCGAGGGGATCGGGGAGCTGTTTTTT.

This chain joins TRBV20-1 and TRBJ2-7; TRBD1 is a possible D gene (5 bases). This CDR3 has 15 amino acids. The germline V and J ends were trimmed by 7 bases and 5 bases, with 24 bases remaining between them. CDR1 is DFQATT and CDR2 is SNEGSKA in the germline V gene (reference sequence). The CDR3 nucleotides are TGCAGTGTTAAAACGAACCGGTCTCAGGGAAACGAGCAGTACTTC. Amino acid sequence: CSVKTNRSQGNEQYF.